This is a list of T cell receptor beta chains from one sample in a study of cytomegalovirus exposure and HLA in healthy donors. Produced via immunoSEQ multiplex PCR; TCRdb's table is partial and in-frame only. The sample shows approximately 190,000 clones, 70% to 85% of them seen only once. Sequences were obtained from PBMCs. These receptors were collected from a man aged 35 to 55 in good health and CMV-seropositive. The CDR3 runs from the conserved cysteine through the conserved F or W. Fields, in order: CDR3 protein, V gene, J gene, clone size. Rows may omit the clone size; those that give it use once, few, many or a size class.

cdr3_aa: CASSNPGQGLYGYTF
v_call: TRBV9
j_call: TRBJ1-2
clone_size: -

cdr3_aa: CASSPLAGAREQFF
v_call: TRBV28
j_call: TRBJ2-1
clone_size: -

cdr3_aa: CASSPRTSGSSGTQYF
v_call: TRBV7-8
j_call: TRBJ2-3
clone_size: -

cdr3_aa: CASRKTGSTEAFF
v_call: TRBV27
j_call: TRBJ1-1
clone_size: -

cdr3_aa: CASSPGQGARLWYF
v_call: TRBV19
j_call: TRBJ2-3
clone_size: -

cdr3_aa: CASSYRRDSPLHF
v_call: TRBV11-2
j_call: TRBJ1-6
clone_size: -

cdr3_aa: CASSKAGGTGDQPQHF
v_call: TRBV21-1
j_call: TRBJ1-5
clone_size: medium-sized

cdr3_aa: CASTWLTAGAQETQYF
v_call: TRBV5-1
j_call: TRBJ2-5
clone_size: -

cdr3_aa: CASSPSSGGTDTQYF
v_call: TRBV9
j_call: TRBJ2-3
clone_size: -

cdr3_aa: CASSFTGNTEAFF
v_call: TRBV5-6
j_call: TRBJ1-1
clone_size: once

cdr3_aa: CASSLGHSSNYGYTF
v_call: TRBV5-1
j_call: TRBJ1-2
clone_size: -

cdr3_aa: CASSRQVTSGVAYEQYF
v_call: TRBV27
j_call: TRBJ2-7
clone_size: -

cdr3_aa: CASSPRTGGVGSYNEQFF
v_call: TRBV2
j_call: TRBJ2-1
clone_size: once